This T cell receptor beta chain was retrieved from a study of shared clonotypes between healthy human individuals. CD45RA-negative memory and CD45RA+ naive subsets were split from the CD4+ cells. To note about this clone: Antigen: not known.

Researchers ran the assay at a deep level. Libraries were prepared by immunoSEQ multiplex PCR; TCRdb keeps only in-frame clonotypes and omits some of them. This sample has approximately 1,000,000 clones, with roughly 80% found just once. V was trimmed by 11 bases and J by 8 bases, leaving 16 bases between them. Germline CDR1 and CDR2: MNHEY and SMNVEV (reference sequence). The CDR3 extends over 12 amino acids. Study findings and constraints: Among donors, sharing of clonotypes was expected to be affected by sequencing depth.

The source is a man younger than 35 in good health. Some clones in this sample may be carry-over from other donors' samples. Material for sequencing was memory CD4+ T cells from PBMCs. Subset reported: CD45RA-negative fraction. The rearrangement uses TRBV27 and TRBJ2-1; no definite D call. This CDR3 is CAVRSGSHEQFF. The CDR3 region has the DNA TGTGCCGTACGATCTGGGTCCCATGAGCAGTTCTTC.